The 10 T cell receptor beta chains in this list originate from one sample, sequenced in a study of blood T cell repertoires in COVID-19. Method: immunoSEQ multiplex PCR; TCRdb's copy keeps in-frame clones and lacks some. The sample lists about 180,000 clones, 70% to 90% occurring once. The sample consisted of peripheral blood. The receptors derive from a man in his sixties with acute or convalescent COVID-19.

The rearrangement links TRBV29-1 to TRBJ2-1; weak D call: TRBD1 (6 bases). The CDR3 has 12 amino acids. Germline values: CDR1 SQVTM, CDR2 ANQGSEA. The V gene lost 4 bases and the J gene lost 6 bases, with 10 bases spanning the gap. CDR3 protein: CSVAGQPNEQFF. CDR3 nucleotide sequence: TGCAGCGTTGCAGGACAGCCCAATGAGCAGTTCTTC.

This clone has a single count. CDR3 nucleotide sequence: TGTGCCAGCTCCCCTGGACAGGGTAGTTTTTATGGCTACACCTTC. It is translated as CASSPGQGSFYGYTF. The gene calls are TRBV18 and TRBJ1-2, with 8 bases fitting TRBD1. There are 15 residues in the CDR3. Germline values: CDR1 KGHSH, CDR2 LQKENI. V lost 6 bases and J lost 5; bases outside the gene matches: 11.

The chain uses TRBV6-5 and TRBJ1-4; 7 bases agree with TRBD1. This CDR3 region has 14 residues. CDR1 is MNHEY and CDR2 is SVGAGI in the germline V gene. V shed 5 bases and J 6 bases; nucleotides not matched to a gene: 6. CDR3 DNA: TGTGCCAGCAGTATAAGGGGGCCGCATGAAAAACTGTTTTTT. This encodes CASSIRGPHEKLFF.

The chain couples TRBV27 to TRBJ2-7; 8 bases match TRBD2. Germline lookup yields CDR1 MNHEY and CDR2 SMNVEV (reference sequence). The CDR3 runs to 16 residues. With 8 bases clipped from V and 2 bases from J, the junction kept 14 bases outside the gene matches. For the CDR3, the DNA is TGTGCCAGCCTACACCAGGGCACTAGCGGACCCTACGAGCAGTACTTC. Translated, it gives CASLHQGTSGPYEQYF.

The CDR3 loop reads CASSLEGGAIYTGELFF. The CDR3 DNA follows: TGCGCCAGCAGCTTGGAAGGGGGCGCGATCTACACCGGGGAGCTGTTTTTT. The chain has TRBV5-1 and TRBJ2-2, with TRBD1 identical over 7 bases. CDR1 is SGHRS, CDR2 YFSETQ, per germline. Trimming took 0 bases from V and 3 from J; bases not matched to a gene: 8. This CDR3 comprises 17 residues.

This clone was observed a single time. As DNA, the CDR3 is TGTGCCAGCAGTTTCGACGGGACAGGGTACGAGCAGTACTTC. Amino acids: CASSFDGTGYEQYF. This chain connects TRBV27 to TRBJ2-7; 9 nucleotides agree with TRBD1. V shed 3 bases and J 4 bases; nucleotides not matched to a gene: 4. The germline CDR1 and CDR2 sequences are MNHEY and SMNVEV (reference sequence). This CDR3 has 14 residues.

V gene TRBV5-1 combines with J gene TRBJ2-7, with 8 positions matching TRBD1. Trimming cost V 4 bases and J 3 bases; bases outside gene matches: 6. The CDR3 totals 14 residues. CDR1 SGHRS and CDR2 YFSETQ come from the germline V gene. For the CDR3, the DNA is TGCGCCAGCAGCCCGACAGGGGATCACTACGAGCAGTACTTC. Encoded protein: CASSPTGDHYEQYF.

CDR3 protein: CASTNPEGGGTEAFF. Here the CDR3 DNA reads TGTGCCAGCACCAACCCCGAGGGAGGGGGCACTGAAGCTTTCTTT. V is TRBV5-6 and J is TRBJ1-1; possible D gene TRBD1, 6 bases. This CDR3 spans 15 amino acids. Germline V gene lookup returns CDR1 SGHDT and CDR2 YYEEEE. V gave up 6 bases and J gave up 4 bases, with 19 bases separating them.

The chain links TRBV29-1 to TRBJ2-1; D remains unclear. The CDR3 runs 12 residues. The ends were cut back, 2 bases at V and 14 bases at J, with 16 bases in the middle. In germline, CDR1 is SQVTM, CDR2 ANQGSEA. The CDR3 spells CSVESPGSFKFF. CDR3 in DNA: TGCAGCGTTGAATCCCCAGGTTCATTCAAGTTCTTC.

The chain has TRBV28 and TRBJ2-1, with 9 bases lining up with TRBD1. J lost 9 bases, V lost 6 bases, and 9 bases had no gene match. This CDR3 comprises 14 residues. CDR1 is MDHEN, CDR2 SYDVKM, per germline. The DNA for the CDR3 is TGTGCCAGCAGCCCTGGACAGGGGTACGGTGAGCAGTTCTTC. Protein: CASSPGQGYGEQFF.